This is a list of T cell receptor beta chains from one sample in a study of human T cells and chemical hapten exposure. Each CDR3 protein is one row after TCRdb ran MiXCR on the RACE reads. The sample records 150,000 to 200,000 distinct CDR3 sequences, 28% being singletons. The sample here was whole blood, taken in connection with sensitization to the hapten diphenylcyclopropenone (DPC). The receptors here all came from a young woman with alopecia areata. Some clones in this sample may be carry-over from other donors' samples. The CDR3 runs from the conserved cysteine through the conserved F or W. The listing skips clone size in some rows; elsewhere it reads once, few, many or a size class.

V	J	size	length	CDR3
TRBV6-6	TRBJ1-3	.	12	CASLGSGNTIYF
TRBV9	TRBJ2-3	.	14	CASSVEGSADTQYF
TRBV20-1	TRBJ2-1	.	16	CSARDFRGSSYNEQFF
TRBV5-6	TRBJ1-1	.	11	CAKGMNTEAFF
TRBV9	TRBJ2-4	.	13	CASSEGTGGLQYF
TRBV6-2/TRBV6-3	TRBJ2-2	few	13	CASSLRLAGELFF
TRBV9	TRBJ1-1	few	13	CASSVSGTTEAFF
TRBV4-3	TRBJ2-2	.	17	CASSQDPSGRGTGELFF
TRBV9	TRBJ2-1	few	15	CASSLRTSEYNEQFF
TRBV29-1	TRBJ2-2	few	15	CSVPAGPAGAGELFF
TRBV7-3	TRBJ1-1	.	15	CASSFSGGRRTEAFF
TRBV3-1	TRBJ2-7	.	12	CASSQTGTEQYF
TRBV7-8	TRBJ1-5	.	15	CASSLGYRGNQPQHF
TRBV3-1	TRBJ2-7	.	16	CASSPPIAGGVYEQYF
TRBV27	TRBJ1-1	.	14	CASSITGGDTEAFF
TRBV12-3/TRBV12-4	TRBJ2-2	few	16	CASSLGDVGDTGELFF
TRBV11-2	TRBJ1-5	.	15	CASSSSPESNQPQHF
TRBV7-9	TRBJ2-3	few	12	CASSHPGKVPYF
TRBV4-1	TRBJ2-5	.	17	CASSYFAPGGPGETQYF